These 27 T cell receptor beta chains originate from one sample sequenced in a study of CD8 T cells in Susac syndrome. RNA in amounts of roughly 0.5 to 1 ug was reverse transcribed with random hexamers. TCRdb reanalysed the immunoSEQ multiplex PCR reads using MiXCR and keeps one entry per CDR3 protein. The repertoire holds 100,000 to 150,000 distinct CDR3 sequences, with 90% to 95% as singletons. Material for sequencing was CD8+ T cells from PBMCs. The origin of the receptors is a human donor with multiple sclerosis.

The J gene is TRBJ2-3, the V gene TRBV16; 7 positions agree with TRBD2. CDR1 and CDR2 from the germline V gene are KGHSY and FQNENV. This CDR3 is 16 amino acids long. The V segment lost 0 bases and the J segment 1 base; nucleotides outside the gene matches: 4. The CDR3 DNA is TGTGCCAGCAGCCAATCCCAACTAGCGCGCACAGATACGCAGTATTTT. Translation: CASSQSQLARTDTQYF. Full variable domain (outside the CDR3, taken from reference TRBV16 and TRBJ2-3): GEEVAQTPKHLVRGEGQKAKLYCAPIKGHSYVFWYQQVLKNEFKFLISFQNENVFDETGMPKERFSAKCLPNSPCSLEIQATKLEDSAVYFCASSQSQLARTDTQYFGPGTRLTVL.

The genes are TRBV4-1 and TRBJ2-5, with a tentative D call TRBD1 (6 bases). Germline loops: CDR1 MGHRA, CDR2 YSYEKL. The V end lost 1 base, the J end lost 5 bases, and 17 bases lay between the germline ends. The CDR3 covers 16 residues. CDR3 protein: CASSQGPRGSGETQYF. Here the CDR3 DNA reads TGCGCCAGCAGCCAAGGACCAAGGGGGTCCGGGGAGACCCAGTACTTC.

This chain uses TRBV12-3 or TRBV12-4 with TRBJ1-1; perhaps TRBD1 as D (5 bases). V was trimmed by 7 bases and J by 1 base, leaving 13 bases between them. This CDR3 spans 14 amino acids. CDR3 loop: CASKTGTGNTEAFF. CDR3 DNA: TGTGCCAGCAAGACCGGGACGGGGAACACTGAAGCTTTCTTT.

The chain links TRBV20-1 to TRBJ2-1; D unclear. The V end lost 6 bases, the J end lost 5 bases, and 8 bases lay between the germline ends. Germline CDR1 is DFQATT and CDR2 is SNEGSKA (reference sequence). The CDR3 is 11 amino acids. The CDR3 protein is CSAVENNEQFF. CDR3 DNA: TGCAGTGCGGTGGAAAACAATGAGCAGTTCTTC.

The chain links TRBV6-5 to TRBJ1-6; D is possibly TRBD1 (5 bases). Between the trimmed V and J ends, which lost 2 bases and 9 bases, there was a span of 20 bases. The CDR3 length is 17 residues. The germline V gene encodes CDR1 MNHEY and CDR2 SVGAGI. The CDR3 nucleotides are TGTGCCAGCAGTTACCCCCACCGCGGACCGGGGGGTTCACCCCTCCACTTT. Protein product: CASSYPHRGPGGSPLHF.

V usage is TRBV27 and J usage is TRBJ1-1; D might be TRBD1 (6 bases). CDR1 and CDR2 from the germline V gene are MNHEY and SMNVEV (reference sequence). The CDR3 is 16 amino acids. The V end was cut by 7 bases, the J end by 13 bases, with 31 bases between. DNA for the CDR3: TGTGCCAGCATACTCCCGGGACACCAACAGTCAAAAAGGGGTTTCTTT. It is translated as CASILPGHQQSKRGFF.

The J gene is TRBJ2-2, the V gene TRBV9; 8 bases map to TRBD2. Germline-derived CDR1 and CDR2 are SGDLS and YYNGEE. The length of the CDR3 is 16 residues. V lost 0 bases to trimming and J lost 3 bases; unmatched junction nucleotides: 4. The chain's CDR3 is CASSVDPAGDTGELFF. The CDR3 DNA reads TGTGCCAGCAGCGTAGATCCAGCGGGGGACACCGGGGAGCTGTTTTTT. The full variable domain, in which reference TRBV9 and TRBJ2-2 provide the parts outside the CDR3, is DSGVTQTPKHLITATGQRVTLRCSPRSGDLSVYWYQQSLDQGLQFLIQYYNGEERAKGNILERFSAQQFPDLHSELNLSSLELGDSALYFCASSVDPAGDTGELFFGEGSRLTVL.

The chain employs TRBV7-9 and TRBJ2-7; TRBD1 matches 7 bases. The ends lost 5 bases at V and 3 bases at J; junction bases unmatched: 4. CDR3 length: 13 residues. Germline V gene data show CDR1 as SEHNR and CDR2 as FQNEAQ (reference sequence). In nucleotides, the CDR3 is TGTGCCAGCAGCCCGACAGGGTACTACGAGCAGTACGTC. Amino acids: CASSPTGYYEQYV.

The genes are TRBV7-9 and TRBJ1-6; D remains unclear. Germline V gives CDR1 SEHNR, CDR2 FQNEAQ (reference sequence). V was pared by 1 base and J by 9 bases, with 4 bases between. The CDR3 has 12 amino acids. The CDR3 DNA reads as TGTGCCAGCAGCTTAGGTAGTTCACCCCTCCACTTT. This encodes CASSLGSSPLHF.

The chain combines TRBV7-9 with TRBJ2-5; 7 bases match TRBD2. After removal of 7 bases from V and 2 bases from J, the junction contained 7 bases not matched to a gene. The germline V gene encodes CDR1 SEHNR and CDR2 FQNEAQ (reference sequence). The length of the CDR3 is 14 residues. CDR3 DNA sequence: TGTGCCAGCACCTGGGGGGGTCGGCAAGAGACCCAGTACTTC. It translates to CASTWGGRQETQYF.

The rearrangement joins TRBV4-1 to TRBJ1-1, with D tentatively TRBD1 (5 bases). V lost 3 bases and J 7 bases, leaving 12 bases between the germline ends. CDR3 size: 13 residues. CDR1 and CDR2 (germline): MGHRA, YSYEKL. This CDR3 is CASSQVGGGEAFF. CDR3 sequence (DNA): TGCGCCAGCAGCCAGGTCGGGGGGGGTGAAGCTTTCTTT.

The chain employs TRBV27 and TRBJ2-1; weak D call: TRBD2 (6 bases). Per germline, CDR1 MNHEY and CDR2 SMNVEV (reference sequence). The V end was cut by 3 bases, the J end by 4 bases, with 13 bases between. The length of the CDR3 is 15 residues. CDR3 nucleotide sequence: TGTGCCAGCAGTTTTGGGCTAGCGCTTTACAATGAGCAGTTCTTC. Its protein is CASSFGLALYNEQFF.

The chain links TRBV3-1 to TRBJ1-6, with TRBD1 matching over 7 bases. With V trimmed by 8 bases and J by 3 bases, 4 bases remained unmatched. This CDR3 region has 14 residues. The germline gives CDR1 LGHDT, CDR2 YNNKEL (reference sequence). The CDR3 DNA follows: TGTGCCAGCTCGGACAGGTTCTATAATTCACCCCTCCACTTT. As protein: CASSDRFYNSPLHF.

This CDR3 reads CASSWDRMDGYTF. The CDR3, as DNA: TGTGCCAGCAGCTGGGACAGGATGGATGGCTACACCTTC. J is TRBJ1-2 and V is TRBV5-5, with 8 nucleotides matching TRBD1. Germline V CDR1 and CDR2: SGHKS, YYEKEE (reference sequence). J was trimmed by 6 bases and V by 3 bases; bases with no gene match: 4. The length of the CDR3 is 13 residues.

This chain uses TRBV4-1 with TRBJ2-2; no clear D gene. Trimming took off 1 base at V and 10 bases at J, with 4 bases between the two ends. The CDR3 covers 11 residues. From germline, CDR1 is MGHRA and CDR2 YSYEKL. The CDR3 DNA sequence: TGCGCCAGCAGCCAAGGGCTGGAGCTGTTTTTT. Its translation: CASSQGLELFF.

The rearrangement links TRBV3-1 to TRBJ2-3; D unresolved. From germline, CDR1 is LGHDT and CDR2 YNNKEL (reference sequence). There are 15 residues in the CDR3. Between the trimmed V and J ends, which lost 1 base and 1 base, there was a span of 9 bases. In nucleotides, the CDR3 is TGTGCCAGCAGCCAAGGGCTCCGGGGCACAGATACGCAGTATTTT. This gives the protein CASSQGLRGTDTQYF.

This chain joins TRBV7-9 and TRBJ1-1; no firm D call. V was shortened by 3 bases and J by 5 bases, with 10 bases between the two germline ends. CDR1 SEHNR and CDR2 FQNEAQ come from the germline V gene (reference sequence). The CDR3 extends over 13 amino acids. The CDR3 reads CASSLLGMTEAFF. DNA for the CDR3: TGTGCCAGCAGCTTGTTGGGGATGACTGAAGCTTTCTTT. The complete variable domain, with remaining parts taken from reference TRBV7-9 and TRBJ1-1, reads DTGVSQNPRHKITKRGQNVTFRCDPISEHNRLYWYRQTLGQGPEFLTYFQNEAQLEKSRLLSDRFSAERPKGSFSTLEIQRTEQGDSAMYLCASSLLGMTEAFFGQGTRLTVV.

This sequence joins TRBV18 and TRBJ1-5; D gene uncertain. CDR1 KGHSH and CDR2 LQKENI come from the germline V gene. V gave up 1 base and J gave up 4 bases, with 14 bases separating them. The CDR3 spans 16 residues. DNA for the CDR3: TGTGCCAGCTCACCACGTGGCCGGGGTGGGAATCAGCCCCAGCATTTT. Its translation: CASSPRGRGGNQPQHF.

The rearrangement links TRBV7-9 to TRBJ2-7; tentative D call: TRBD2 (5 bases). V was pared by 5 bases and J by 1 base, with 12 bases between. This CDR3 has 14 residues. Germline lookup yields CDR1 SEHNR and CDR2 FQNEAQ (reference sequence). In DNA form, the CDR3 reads TGTGCCAGCAGCCCCGGCGGGCAGTCCTACGAGCAGTACTTC. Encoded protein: CASSPGGQSYEQYF. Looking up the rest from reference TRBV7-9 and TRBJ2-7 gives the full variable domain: DTGVSQNPRHKITKRGQNVTFRCDPISEHNRLYWYRQTLGQGPEFLTYFQNEAQLEKSRLLSDRFSAERPKGSFSTLEIQRTEQGDSAMYLCASSPGGQSYEQYFGPGTRLTVT.

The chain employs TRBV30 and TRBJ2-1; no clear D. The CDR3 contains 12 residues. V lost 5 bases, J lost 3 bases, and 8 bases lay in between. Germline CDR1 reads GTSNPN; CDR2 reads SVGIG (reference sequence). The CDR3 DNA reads TGTGCCTGGTTAGCTAGCTACAATGAGCAGTTCTTC. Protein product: CAWLASYNEQFF.

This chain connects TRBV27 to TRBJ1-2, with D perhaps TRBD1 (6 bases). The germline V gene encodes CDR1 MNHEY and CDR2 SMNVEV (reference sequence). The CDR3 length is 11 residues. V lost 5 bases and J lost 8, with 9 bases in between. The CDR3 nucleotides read TGTGCCAGCAGTGGGGGGCAAGGCTACACCTTC. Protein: CASSGGQGYTF.

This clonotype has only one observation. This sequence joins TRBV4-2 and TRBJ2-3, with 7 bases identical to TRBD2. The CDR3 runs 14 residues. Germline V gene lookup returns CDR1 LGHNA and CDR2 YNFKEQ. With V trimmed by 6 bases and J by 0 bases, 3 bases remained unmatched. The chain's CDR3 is CASSDGGSTDTQYF. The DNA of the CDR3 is TGTGCCAGCAGTGACGGGGGGAGCACAGATACGCAGTATTTT.

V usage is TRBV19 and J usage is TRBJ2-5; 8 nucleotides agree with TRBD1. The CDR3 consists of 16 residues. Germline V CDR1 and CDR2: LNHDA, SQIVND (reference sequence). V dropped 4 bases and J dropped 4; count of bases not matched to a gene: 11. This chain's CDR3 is CASSTWSGGKGETQYF. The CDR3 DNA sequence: TGTGCCAGTAGTACTTGGTCAGGGGGCAAGGGAGAGACCCAGTACTTC.

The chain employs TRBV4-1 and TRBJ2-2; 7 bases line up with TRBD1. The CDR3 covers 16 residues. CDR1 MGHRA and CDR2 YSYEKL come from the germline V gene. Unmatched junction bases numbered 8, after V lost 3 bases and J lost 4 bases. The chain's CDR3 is CASSQRQGKGTGELFF. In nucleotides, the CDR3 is TGCGCCAGCAGCCAGAGACAGGGAAAGGGCACCGGGGAGCTGTTTTTT.

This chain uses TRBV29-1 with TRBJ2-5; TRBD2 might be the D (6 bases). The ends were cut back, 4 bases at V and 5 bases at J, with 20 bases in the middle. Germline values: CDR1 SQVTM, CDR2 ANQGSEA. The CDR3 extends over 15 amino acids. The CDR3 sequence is CSVVLWGTAGETQYF. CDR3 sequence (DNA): TGCAGCGTTGTACTATGGGGGACGGCGGGGGAGACCCAGTACTTC.

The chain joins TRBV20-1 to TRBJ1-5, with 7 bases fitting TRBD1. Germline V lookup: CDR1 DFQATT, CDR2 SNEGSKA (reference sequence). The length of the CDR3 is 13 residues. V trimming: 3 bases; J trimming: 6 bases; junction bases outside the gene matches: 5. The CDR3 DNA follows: TGCAGTGCTAGGGACAGGAACCTTCAGCCCCAGCATTTT. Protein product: CSARDRNLQPQHF.

The CDR3 nucleotides read TGCAGTGCTGCCGGGACTAGCGGGAGCTGGGGCCGACTAGAGACCCAGTACTTC. This encodes CSAAGTSGSWGRLETQYF. V is TRBV20-1 and J is TRBJ2-5; 14 positions agree with TRBD2. Germline V CDR1 and CDR2: DFQATT, SNEGSKA (reference sequence). The CDR3 runs 18 residues. Germline trimming cut 5 bases from V and 4 bases from J; bases unmatched to any gene: 15.